This TCR beta chain emerged from a study of control samples from healthy donors and cancer patients. TCRdb's table, derived via immunoSEQ multiplex PCR, lists solely in-frame clones and lacks some. The sample has 390,000 or so clones, roughly 90% seen once; the top ten hold 5.5% to 8%. The CDR3 is made up of 13 amino acids. CDR1 is SGHTA and CDR2 is FQGTGA in the germline V gene. The V gene lost 5 bases and the J gene lost 3 bases, with 11 bases spanning the gap. This chain links TRBV7-3 with TRBJ2-7; D is ambiguous. Input material: PBMCs. This clonotype was obtained from a man between 40 and 49 years old with head and neck cancer. The CDR3 coding sequence is TGTGCCAGCAGCCCAACAGATCTCTACGAGCAGTACTTC. It translates to CASSPTDLYEQYF. The variable domain in full, with the rest retrieved from reference TRBV7-3 and TRBJ2-7, is GAGVSQTPSNKVTEKGKYVELRCDPISGHTALYWYRQSLGQGPEFLIYFQGTGAADDSGLPNDRFFAVRPEGSVSTLKIQRTERGDSAVYLCASSPTDLYEQYFGPGTRLTVT.